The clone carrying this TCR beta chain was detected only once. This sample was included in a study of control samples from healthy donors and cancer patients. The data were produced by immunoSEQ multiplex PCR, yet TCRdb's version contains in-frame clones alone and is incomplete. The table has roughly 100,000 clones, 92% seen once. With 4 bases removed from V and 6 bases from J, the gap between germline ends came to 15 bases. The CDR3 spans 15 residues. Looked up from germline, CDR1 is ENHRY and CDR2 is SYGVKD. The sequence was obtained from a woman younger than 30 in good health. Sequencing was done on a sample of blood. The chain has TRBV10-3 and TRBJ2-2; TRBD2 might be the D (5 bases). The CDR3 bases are TGTGCCATCAGTGGGGGAGTGGGGAAAGCCGGGGAGCTGTTTTTT. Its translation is CAISGGVGKAGELFF.